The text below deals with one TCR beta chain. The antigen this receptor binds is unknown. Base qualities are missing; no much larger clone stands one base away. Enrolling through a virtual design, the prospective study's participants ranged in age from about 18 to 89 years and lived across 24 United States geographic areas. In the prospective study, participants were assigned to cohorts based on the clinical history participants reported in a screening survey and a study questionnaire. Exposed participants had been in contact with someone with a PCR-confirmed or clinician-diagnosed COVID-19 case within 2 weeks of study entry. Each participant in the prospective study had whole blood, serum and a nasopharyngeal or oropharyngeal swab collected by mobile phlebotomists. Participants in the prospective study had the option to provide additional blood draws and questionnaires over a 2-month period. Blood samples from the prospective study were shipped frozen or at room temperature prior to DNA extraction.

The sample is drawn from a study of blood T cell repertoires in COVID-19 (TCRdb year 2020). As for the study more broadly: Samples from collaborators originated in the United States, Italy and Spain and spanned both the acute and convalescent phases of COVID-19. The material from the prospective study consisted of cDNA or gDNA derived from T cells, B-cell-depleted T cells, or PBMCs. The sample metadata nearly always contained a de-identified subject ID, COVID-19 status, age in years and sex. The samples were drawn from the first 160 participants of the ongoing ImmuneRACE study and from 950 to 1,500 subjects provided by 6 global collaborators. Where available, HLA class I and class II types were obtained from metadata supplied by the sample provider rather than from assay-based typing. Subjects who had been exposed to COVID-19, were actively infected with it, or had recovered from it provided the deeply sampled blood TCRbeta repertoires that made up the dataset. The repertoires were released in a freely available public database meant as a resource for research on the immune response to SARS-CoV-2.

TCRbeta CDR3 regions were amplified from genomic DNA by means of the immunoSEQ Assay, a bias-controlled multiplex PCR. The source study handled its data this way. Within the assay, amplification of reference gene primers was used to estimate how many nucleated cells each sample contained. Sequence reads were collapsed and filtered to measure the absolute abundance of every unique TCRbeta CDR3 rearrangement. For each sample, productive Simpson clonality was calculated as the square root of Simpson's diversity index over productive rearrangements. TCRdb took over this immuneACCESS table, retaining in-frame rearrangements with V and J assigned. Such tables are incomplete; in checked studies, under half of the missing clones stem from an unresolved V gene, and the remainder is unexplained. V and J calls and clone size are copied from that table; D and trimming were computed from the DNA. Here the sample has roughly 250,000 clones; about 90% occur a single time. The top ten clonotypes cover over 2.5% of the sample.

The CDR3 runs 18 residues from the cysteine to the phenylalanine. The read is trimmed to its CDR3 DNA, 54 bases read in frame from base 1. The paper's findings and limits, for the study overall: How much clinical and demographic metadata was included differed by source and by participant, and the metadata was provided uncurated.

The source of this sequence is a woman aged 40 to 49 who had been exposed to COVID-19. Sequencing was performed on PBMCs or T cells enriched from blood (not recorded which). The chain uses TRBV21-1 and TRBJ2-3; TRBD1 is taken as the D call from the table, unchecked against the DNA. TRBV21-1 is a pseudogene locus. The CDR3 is CASSKVDRDRGNADTQYF. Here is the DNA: TGTGCCAGCAGCAAAGTTGATAGGGACAGGGGGAACGCAGATACGCAGTATTTT.